Given below is one T cell receptor (beta chain) in context. This CDR3 is built from 15 residues. The V end was cut by 3 bases, the J end by 1 base, with 12 bases between. Germline V lookup: CDR1 MDHEN, CDR2 SYDVKM. Data came from immunoSEQ multiplex PCR; TCRdb stores just in-frame clones and leaves some out. Of around 260,000 clones in the sample, roughly 85% are singletons; the top ten hold about 4.5%. The data derive from a study of blood T cell repertoires in COVID-19. Study-wide context: In each case, the material was cDNA or gDNA derived from T cells, B-cell-depleted T cells, or PBMCs.

This chain joins TRBV28 and TRBJ1-1, with no clear D. This TCR derives from a man aged 55 to 69 who had recovered from COVID-19. Source material: peripheral blood. In DNA form, the CDR3 reads TGTGCCAGCAGTTTTGGAGGGAGAGGGAACACTGAAGCTTTCTTT. Translated: CASSFGGRGNTEAFF.